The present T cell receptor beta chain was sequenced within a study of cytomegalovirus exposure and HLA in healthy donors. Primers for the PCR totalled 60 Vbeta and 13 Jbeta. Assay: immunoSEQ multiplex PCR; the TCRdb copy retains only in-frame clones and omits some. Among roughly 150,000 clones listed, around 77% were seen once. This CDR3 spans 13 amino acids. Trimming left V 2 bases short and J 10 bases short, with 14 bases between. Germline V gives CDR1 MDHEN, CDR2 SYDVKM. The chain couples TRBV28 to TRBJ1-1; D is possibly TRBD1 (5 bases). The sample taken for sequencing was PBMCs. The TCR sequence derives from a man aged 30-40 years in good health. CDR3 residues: CASSLATPGGAFF. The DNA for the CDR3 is TGTGCCAGCAGTTTAGCCACCCCCGGGGGAGCTTTCTTT.